The present entry profiles one T cell receptor (beta chain) with its context. This sample stems from a study of cytomegalovirus exposure and HLA in healthy donors. Vbeta (60) and Jbeta (13) primers were used in the PCR. Assay used: immunoSEQ multiplex PCR; TCRdb lists only in-frame clones, some missing. Of about 120,000 clones listed, approximately 15% are singletons. Everyone who donated was a healthy bone marrow donor. V lost 6 bases and J lost 4, with 18 bases in between. Germline loops: CDR1 MNHEY, CDR2 SMNVEV (reference sequence). The CDR3 sequence is 15 residues long. This sequence joins TRBV27 and TRBJ1-1; unclear D gene. The sequence came from a woman aged 18 to 35 in good health and CMV-seronegative. The sequenced sample was PBMCs. CDR3 region: CASSQQQYRGTEAFF. CDR3 DNA: TGTGCCAGCAGCCAACAACAGTATCGGGGCACTGAAGCTTTCTTT.